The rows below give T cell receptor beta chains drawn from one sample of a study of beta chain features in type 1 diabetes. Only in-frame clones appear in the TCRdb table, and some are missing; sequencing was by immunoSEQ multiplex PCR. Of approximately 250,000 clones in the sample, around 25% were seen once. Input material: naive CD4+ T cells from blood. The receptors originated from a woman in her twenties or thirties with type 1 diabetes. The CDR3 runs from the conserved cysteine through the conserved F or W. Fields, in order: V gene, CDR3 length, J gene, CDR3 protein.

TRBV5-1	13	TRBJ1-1	CASSFDRNTEAFF
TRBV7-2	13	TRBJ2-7	CASSSPGGRAVGF
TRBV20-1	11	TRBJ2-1	CSASRNYEQFF
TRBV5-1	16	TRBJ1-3	CASSLAGAGYGNTIYF
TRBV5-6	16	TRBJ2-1	CASSWGGLASYNEQFF
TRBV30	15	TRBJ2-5	CAWSEFGNYQETQYF
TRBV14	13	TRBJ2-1	CASSPSSYNEQFF
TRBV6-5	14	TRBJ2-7	CASQGGAPLVVQYF
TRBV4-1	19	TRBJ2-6	CASSQDQVGVRSGANVLTF
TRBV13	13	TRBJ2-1	CASCRGSNNEQFF
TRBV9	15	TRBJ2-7	CASSVDGQGTYEQYF
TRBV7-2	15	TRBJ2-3	CASSFRAATTDTQYF
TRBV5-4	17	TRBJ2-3	CASSPSNRAWQEGTQYF
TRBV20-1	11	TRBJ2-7	CSARQAREQYF
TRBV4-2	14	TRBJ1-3	CASSQEAAGNTIYF
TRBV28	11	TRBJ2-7	CAATSVYEQYF
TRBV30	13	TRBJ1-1	CAWSLAGHTEAFF
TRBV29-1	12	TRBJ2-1	CSGQGAGNEQFF
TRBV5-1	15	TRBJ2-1	CASSLAREAYNEQFF
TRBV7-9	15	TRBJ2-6	CASSLMASGANVLTF
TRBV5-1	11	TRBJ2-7	CASSSSYEQYF
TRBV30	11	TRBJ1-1	CAWSAGQGAFF
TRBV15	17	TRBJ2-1	CATSRDYASGSGNEQFF
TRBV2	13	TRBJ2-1	CASRGLNYNEQFF
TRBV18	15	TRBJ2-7	CASSPGGDSSYEQYF
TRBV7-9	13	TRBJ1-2	CASSLAGPYGYTF
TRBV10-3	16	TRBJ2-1	CAIRRSGPFPNNEQFF
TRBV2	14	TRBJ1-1	CASYAGQGVTEAFF
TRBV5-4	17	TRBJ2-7	CASSPGGTSGRAKEQYF
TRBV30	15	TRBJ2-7	CAWSVGSGSSYEQYF
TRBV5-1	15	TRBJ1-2	CASAQATGTGYGYTF
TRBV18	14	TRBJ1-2	CASSPRTAPEGYTF
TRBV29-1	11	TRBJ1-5	CGTGGNQPQHF
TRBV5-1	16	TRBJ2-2	CASSLVTVANTGELFF
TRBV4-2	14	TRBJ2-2	CASSTGQVGRELFF
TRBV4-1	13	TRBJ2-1	CASSQVAADEQFF
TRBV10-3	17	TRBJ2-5	CAISEEGTRALQETQYF
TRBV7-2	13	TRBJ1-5	CASSPQTGQPQHF
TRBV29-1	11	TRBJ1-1	CSVVLLWEAFF
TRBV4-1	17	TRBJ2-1	CASSQDQRLAHYNEQFF
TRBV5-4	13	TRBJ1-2	CASSFTGIDGYTF
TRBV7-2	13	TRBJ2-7	CASSLGQGREQYF